This TCR beta chain originates from a study of T cells of healthy individuals. A single record per CDR3 protein comes from TCRdb applying MiXCR to the 5' RACE reads. Here the sample spans 60,000 to 80,000 distinct CDR3 sequences, 16% being singletons. The V end was cut by 4 bases, the J end by 0 bases, with 12 bases between. The CDR3 sequence is 15 residues long. The germline V gene has CDR1 SGHAT and CDR2 FQNNGV. The chain recombines TRBV11-2 with TRBJ1-2; D unresolved. This TCR was recovered from a human donor in good health. The CDR3 coding sequence is TGTGCCAGCAGCTCCCGGGAGATTCCTAACTATGGCTACACCTTC. Translated: CASSSREIPNYGYTF.